These 11 T cell receptor beta chains came from one sample sequenced in a study of blood T cell repertoires in COVID-19. Assay: immunoSEQ multiplex PCR; the TCRdb copy retains only in-frame clones and omits some. The data show about 50,000 clones, with approximately 90% seen just once and 3% to 3.5% held by the top ten. Input material: PBMCs or T cells enriched from blood (not recorded which). The receptor set was obtained from a woman aged 45-59 years who had recovered from COVID-19.

The rearrangement links TRBV29-1 to TRBJ1-1; D gene uncertain. Germline V lookup: CDR1 SQVTM, CDR2 ANQGSEA. CDR3 length: 13 amino acids. V was clipped by 4 bases and J by 0 bases, with 9 bases between them. For the CDR3, the DNA is TGCAGCGTTGGAGGATTCATGAACACTGAAGCTTTCTTT. Its translation: CSVGGFMNTEAFF.

The table lists this clone with a count of one. The rearrangement links TRBV19 to TRBJ1-1; D ambiguous. Germline V gives CDR1 LNHDA, CDR2 SQIVND (reference sequence). V was cut by 9 bases and J by 6 bases, with 20 bases left in between. This CDR3 is built from 14 residues. This CDR3 is CASGSRTDGAEAFF. The DNA for the CDR3 is TGTGCCAGCGGCTCGAGGACTGATGGCGCTGAAGCTTTCTTT. Based on the CDR3 plus reference TRBV19 and TRBJ1-1, the full variable domain is DGGITQSPKYLFRKEGQNVTLSCEQNLNHDAMYWYRQDPGQGLRLIYYSQIVNDFQKGDIAEGYSVSREKKESFPLTVTSAQKNPTAFYLCASGSRTDGAEAFFGQGTRLTVV.

This chain joins TRBV30 and TRBJ1-5; D perhaps matches TRBD1 (6 bases). Trimming shortened V by 1 base and J by 5 bases, and 15 bases separated the two germline ends. The CDR3 length is 15 residues. Germline-derived CDR1 and CDR2 are GTSNPN and SVGIG (reference sequence). CDR3 region: CAWSGQGKGHQPQHF. CDR3 coding DNA: TGTGCCTGGAGTGGGCAGGGGAAGGGTCATCAGCCCCAGCATTTT.

The chain joins TRBV7-2 to TRBJ2-1, with TRBD2 identical over 13 bases. The trim removed 5 bases at V and 6 bases at J, leaving 7 bases unmatched. CDR3 size: 16 residues. Germline V gene data show CDR1 as SGHTA and CDR2 as FQGNSA. CDR3 sequence: CASSARTSGRGNEQFF. The CDR3 coding sequence is TGTGCCAGCAGCGCCCGGACTAGCGGGAGAGGCAATGAGCAGTTCTTC.

The V and J genes are TRBV5-1 and TRBJ2-7, with no clear D. CDR1 is SGHRS, CDR2 YFSETQ, per germline. V was clipped by 1 base and J by 5 bases, with 10 bases between them. The CDR3 sequence is 13 residues long. DNA for the CDR3: TGCGCCAGCAGCTTGAGATTAGAAAACGAGCAGTACTTC. Its protein product is CASSLRLENEQYF.

V gene TRBV4-1 combines with J gene TRBJ1-1; 10 bases align to TRBD1. Germline lookup yields CDR1 MGHRA and CDR2 YSYEKL. V shed 4 bases, J shed 4 bases, and the junction held 6 bases outside the gene matches. The CDR3 runs to 15 residues. CDR3 nucleotide sequence: TGCGCCAGCAGCCCTACGGGACAGGGGATCACTGAAGCTTTCTTT. Translating gives CASSPTGQGITEAFF.

CDR3 nucleotide sequence: TGTGCCGCTCCGGAGAGCGGTAACCAAGAGACCCAGTACTTC. Translated: CAAPESGNQETQYF. The chain employs TRBV2 and TRBJ2-5; possibly TRBD2 for D (5 bases). Germline-derived CDR1 and CDR2 are SNHLY and FYNNEI. The CDR3 totals 14 residues. The V gene lost 11 bases and the J gene lost 0 bases, with 16 bases spanning the gap.

The rearrangement uses TRBV5-1 and TRBJ2-3, with 11 bases lining up with TRBD2. J lost 11 bases, V lost 4 bases, and 15 bases had no gene match. Germline V lookup: CDR1 SGHRS, CDR2 YFSETQ. The CDR3 extends over 16 amino acids. The CDR3 loop reads CASSPLAGGPEAVQYF. CDR3 in DNA: TGCGCCAGCAGCCCGCTAGCGGGGGGCCCAGAAGCGGTGCAGTATTTT.

This chain uses TRBV11-2 with TRBJ2-4; TRBD1 matches at 8 bases. The CDR3 contains 15 residues. Germline CDR1 reads SGHAT; CDR2 reads FQNNGV. J gave up 6 bases and V 6 bases, and 10 bases lay outside the gene matches. CDR3 amino acids: CASSIQGQGGNIQYF. As DNA, the CDR3 is TGTGCCAGCAGTATCCAAGGACAGGGCGGAAACATTCAGTACTTC.

The chain uses TRBV4-3 and TRBJ2-1; 7 bases are a match to TRBD1. The CDR3 spans 13 residues. CDR1 LGHNA and CDR2 YSLEER come from the germline V gene. Trimming at V came to 0 bases and at J to 12 bases, leaving 5 bases not matched to a gene. CDR3 DNA sequence: TGCGCCAGCAGCCAAGAGGACAGGCGACTGCAGTTCTTC. It specifies CASSQEDRRLQFF.

For the CDR3, the DNA is TGTGCCAGCAGTCGATCGACTAGCGGGACTCGAGAGCAGTACTTC. This sequence encodes CASSRSTSGTREQYF. This chain uses TRBV28 with TRBJ2-7; 11 bases align to TRBD2. Per the germline V gene, CDR1 is MDHEN and CDR2 is SYDVKM. CDR3 length equals 15 residues. V lost 5 bases to trimming and J lost 7 bases; unmatched junction nucleotides: 10.